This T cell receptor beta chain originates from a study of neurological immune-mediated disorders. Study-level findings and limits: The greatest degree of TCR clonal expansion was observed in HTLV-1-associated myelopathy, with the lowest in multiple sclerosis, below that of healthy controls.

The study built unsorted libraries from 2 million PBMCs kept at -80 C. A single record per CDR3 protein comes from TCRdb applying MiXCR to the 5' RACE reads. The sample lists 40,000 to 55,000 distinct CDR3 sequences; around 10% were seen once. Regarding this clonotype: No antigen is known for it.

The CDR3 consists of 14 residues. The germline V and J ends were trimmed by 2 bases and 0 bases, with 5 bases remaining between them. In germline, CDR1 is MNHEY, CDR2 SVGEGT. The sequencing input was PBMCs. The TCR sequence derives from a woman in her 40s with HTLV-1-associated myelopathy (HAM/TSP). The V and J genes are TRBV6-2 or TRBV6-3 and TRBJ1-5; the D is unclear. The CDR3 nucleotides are TGTGCCAGCAGTTACGGGTATAGCAATCAGCCCCAGCATTTT. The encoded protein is CASSYGYSNQPQHF.